This entry is about one T cell receptor beta chain. The antigen is unknown. Germline lookup yields CDR1 LGHNA and CDR2 YSLEER. CDR3 length: 16 residues. V shed 3 bases, J shed 6 bases, and the junction held 11 bases outside the gene matches. The assay was immunoSEQ multiplex PCR, and TCRdb's table has in-frame clones only and misses some. In the table there are tens of thousands of clones, 91% of which are singletons. The data belong to a study of graft-versus-host responses after intestinal transplantation. This clonotype was obtained from a human donor who received an intestinal transplant. Sequences were derived from unstimulated CD4+ T cells sorted from spleen or lymph node cells, sampled before intestinal transplant. The V and J genes are TRBV4-3 and TRBJ1-2, with TRBD1 matching 9 bases. The CDR3, as DNA: TGCGCCAGCAGCCAGCGTCCGGGACAGGGAATCAATGGCTACACCTTC. Protein sequence: CASSQRPGQGINGYTF.